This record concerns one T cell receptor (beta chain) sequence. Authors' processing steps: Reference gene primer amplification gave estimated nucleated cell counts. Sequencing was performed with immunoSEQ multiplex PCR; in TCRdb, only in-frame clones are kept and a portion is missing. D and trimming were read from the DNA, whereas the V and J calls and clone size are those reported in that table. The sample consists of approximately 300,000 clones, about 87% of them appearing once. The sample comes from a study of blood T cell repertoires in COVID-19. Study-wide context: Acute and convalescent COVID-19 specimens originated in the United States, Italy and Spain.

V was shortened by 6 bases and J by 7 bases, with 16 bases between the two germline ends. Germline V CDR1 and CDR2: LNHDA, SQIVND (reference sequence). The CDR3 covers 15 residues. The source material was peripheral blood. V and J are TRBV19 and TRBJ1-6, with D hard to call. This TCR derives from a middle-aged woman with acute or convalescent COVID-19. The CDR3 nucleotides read TGTGCCAGTAGCCCGCCCGGGGTTGGGAATTCACCCCTCCACTTT. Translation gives CASSPPGVGNSPLHF.